This TCR beta chain was sequenced during a study of blood T cells in healthy people across ages. The donors, aged roughly 6 to 95, were healthy Caucasians from Russia. Worth noting for this clonotype: Antigen: not known.

General study findings and limits: Older age coincided with a roughly linear decline in TCR beta diversity per million T cells.

Through a sample-barcoded 5' primer and a J-beta primer mix, a second PCR was run for roughly 6 to 12 cycles. A template-switch adaptor containing 12 random nucleotides labeled each cDNA molecule. Each CDR3 protein is one row after TCRdb ran MiXCR on the 5' RACE reads. The profile covers fewer than 650,000 distinct CDR3 sequences, with roughly a quarter appearing a single time and approximately 3.5% taken by the ten largest. The same sample was also studied in work on T cells of mothers and their children. As reported in that work: Per mother, over 8 million TCR beta CDR3 reads were obtained; per child, about 3 million.

This receptor was identified in a boy aged 2 to 10 in good health. The sample comprised blood.

The CDR3 DNA sequence: TGTGCCACCAGTGATTGGACTAGCGGGAACAATGAGCAGTTCTTC. As protein: CATSDWTSGNNEQFF. The genes are TRBV24-1 and TRBJ2-5, with TRBD2 matching over 12 bases. The tail of the sequence fits TRBJ2-1 better, so the J call may be wrong. This CDR3 has 15 amino acids. CDR1 is KGHDR and CDR2 is SFDVKD in the germline V gene.